This T cell receptor beta chain emerged from a study of T cell repertoires in cytomegalovirus infection. As for the study in general: The public TCR beta signatures pointed to both CMV infection and matching HLA type. Study findings and constraints: Dominant in the ex vivo response were TCR beta clonotypes restricted by HLA-C and specific for CMV. Adding up the frequency of public TCR beta families identified people who carried CMV plus the relevant HLA.

This clonotype was recorded a few times. Its cognate antigen is unknown. TCRdb called the reads again in MiXCR, with one record for every CDR3 protein. The sample shows roughly 230,000 distinct CDR3 sequences, about 23% of them seen only once. The germline V gene has CDR1 SQVTM and CDR2 ANQGSEA. This CDR3 is 14 amino acids long. The germline V and J ends were trimmed by 1 base and 3 bases, with 12 bases remaining between them. This clonotype was sampled from a human donor in good health (CMV status not recorded). Some clones in this sample may be carry-over from other donors' samples. The sequenced material came from CD8+ T cells from PBMCs. The V and J genes are TRBV29-1 and TRBJ1-1, with a possible D match to TRBD1 (5 bases). CDR3 bases: TGCAGCGTTGAAGGGGAAGGGGCTTACACTGAAGCTTTCTTT. This translates into CSVEGEGAYTEAFF.